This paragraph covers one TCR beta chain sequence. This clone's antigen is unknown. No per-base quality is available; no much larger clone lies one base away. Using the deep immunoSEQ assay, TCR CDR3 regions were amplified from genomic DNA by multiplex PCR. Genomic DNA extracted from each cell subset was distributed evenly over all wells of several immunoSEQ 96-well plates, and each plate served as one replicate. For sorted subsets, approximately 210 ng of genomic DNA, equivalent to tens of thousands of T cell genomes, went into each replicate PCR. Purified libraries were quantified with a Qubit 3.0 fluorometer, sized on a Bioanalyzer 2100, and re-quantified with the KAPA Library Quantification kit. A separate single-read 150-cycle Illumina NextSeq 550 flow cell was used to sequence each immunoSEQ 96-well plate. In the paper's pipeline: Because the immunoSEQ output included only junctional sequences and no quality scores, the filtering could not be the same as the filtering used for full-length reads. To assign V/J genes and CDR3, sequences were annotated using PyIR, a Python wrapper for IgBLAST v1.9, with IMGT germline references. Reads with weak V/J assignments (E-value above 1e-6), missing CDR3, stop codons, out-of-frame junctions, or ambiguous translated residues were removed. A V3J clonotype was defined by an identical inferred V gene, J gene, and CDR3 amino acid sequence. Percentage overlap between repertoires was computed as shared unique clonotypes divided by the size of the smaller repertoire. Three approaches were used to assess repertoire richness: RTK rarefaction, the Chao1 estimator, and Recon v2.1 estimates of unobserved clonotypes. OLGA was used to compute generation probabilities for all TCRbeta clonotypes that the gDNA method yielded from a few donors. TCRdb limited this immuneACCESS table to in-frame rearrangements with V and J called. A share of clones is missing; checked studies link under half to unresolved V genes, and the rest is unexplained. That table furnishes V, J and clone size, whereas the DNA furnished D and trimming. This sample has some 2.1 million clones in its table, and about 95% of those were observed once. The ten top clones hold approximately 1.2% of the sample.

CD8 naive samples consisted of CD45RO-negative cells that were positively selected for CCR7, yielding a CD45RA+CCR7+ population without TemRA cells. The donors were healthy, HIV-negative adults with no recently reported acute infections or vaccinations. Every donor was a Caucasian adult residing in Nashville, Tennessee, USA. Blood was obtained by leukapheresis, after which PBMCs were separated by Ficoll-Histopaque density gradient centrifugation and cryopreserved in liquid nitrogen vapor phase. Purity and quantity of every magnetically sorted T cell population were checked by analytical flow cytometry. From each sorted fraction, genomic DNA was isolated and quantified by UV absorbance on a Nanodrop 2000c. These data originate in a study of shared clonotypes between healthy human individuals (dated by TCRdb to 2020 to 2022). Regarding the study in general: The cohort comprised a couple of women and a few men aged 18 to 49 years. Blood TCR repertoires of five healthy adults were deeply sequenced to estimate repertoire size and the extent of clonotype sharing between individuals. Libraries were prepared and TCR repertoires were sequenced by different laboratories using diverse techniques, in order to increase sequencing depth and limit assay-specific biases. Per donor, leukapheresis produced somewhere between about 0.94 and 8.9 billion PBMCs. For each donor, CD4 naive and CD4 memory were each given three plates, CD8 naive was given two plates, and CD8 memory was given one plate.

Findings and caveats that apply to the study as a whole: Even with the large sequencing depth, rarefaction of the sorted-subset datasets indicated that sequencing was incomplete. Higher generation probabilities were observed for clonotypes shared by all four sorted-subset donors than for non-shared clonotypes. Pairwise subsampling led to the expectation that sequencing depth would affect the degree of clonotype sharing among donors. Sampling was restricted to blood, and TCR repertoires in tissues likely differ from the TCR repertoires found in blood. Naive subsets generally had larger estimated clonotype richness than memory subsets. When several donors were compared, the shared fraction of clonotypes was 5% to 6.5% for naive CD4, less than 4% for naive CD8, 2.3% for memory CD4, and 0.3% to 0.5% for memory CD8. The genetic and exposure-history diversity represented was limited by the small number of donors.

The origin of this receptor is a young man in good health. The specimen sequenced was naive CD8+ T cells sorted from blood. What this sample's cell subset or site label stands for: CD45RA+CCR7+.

CDR3 protein: CASSTGGDRAHEQYF. The nucleotides are TGTGCCAGCAGTACGGGGGGGGACAGGGCGCACGAGCAGTACTTC. The V gene is TRBV13 and the J gene is TRBJ2-5; TRBD1 is perhaps the D gene, given 9 matching bases. Judging by the DNA end, TRBJ2-7 fits better; the J call may be wrong. Its CDR3 holds 15 amino acids, cysteine through phenylalanine. Solely the CDR3 DNA is kept, with 45 bases framed from the first base. The CDR1 and CDR2 encoded by the germline V gene (reference sequence) are PRHDT and FYEKMQ.